This record covers a single T cell receptor beta chain. TCRdb's table, derived via immunoSEQ multiplex PCR, lists solely in-frame clones and lacks some. This sample has approximately 50,000 clones; around 92% occur once, and the top ten carry approximately 0.72%. These data come from a study of T cell changes during pregnancy in multiple sclerosis. This specimen consisted of CD4+ T cells from peripheral blood mononuclear cells, obtained in the third trimester of pregnancy. This clonotype originated in a female donor with multiple sclerosis, enrolled in a pregnancy study.

CDR3 in DNA: TGTGCCAGCTCCGCCGGGACACCGTTAGGCGAGCAGTACTTC. Its protein product is CASSAGTPLGEQYF. The genes are TRBV18 and TRBJ2-7; a possible D gene is TRBD1 (6 bases). The CDR3 spans 14 residues. V was cut by 6 bases and J by 6 bases, with 18 bases left in between. CDR1 and CDR2 (germline): KGHSH, LQKENI.